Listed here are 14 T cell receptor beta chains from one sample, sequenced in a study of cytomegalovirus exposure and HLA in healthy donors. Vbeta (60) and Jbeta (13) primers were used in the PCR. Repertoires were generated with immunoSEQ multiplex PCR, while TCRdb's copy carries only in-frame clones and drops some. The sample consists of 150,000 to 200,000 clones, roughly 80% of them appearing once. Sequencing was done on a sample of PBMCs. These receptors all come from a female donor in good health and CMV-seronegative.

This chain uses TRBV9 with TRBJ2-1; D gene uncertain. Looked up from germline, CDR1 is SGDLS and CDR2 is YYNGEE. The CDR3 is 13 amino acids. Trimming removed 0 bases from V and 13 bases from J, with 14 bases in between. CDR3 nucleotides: TGTGCCAGCAGCGTAGCTACTCCACCCCTCCAGTTCTTC. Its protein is CASSVATPPLQFF.

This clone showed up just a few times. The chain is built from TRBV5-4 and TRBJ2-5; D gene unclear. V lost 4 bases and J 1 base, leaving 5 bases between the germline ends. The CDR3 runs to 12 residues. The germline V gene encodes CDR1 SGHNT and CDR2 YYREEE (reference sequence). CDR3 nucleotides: TGTGCCAGCAGCGGGCTCCAAGAGACCCAGTACTTC. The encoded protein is CASSGLQETQYF.

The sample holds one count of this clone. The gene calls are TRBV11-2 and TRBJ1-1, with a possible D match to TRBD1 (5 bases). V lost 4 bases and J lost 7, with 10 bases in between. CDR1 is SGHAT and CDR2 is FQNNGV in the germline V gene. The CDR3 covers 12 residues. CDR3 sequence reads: CASSSGYSEAFF. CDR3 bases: TGTGCCAGCAGCTCAGGGTATAGTGAAGCTTTCTTT. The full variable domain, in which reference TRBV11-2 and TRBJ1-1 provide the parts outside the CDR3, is EAGVAQSPRYKIIEKRQSVAFWCNPISGHATLYWYQQILGQGPKLLIQFQNNGVVDDSQLPKDRFSAERLKGVDSTLKIQPAKLEDSAVYLCASSSGYSEAFFGQGTRLTVV.

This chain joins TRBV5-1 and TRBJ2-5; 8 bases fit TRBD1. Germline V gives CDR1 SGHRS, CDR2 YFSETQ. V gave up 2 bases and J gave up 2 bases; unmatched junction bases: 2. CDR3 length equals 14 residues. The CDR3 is CASSLNRGQETQYF. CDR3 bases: TGCGCCAGCAGCTTAAACAGGGGGCAAGAGACCCAGTACTTC.

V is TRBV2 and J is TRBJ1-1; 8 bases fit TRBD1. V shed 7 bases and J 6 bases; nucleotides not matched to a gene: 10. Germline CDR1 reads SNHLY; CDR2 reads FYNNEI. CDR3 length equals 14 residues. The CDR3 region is CASTLDRAGPEAFF. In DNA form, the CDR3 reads TGTGCCAGCACCCTGGACAGGGCAGGTCCTGAAGCTTTCTTT.

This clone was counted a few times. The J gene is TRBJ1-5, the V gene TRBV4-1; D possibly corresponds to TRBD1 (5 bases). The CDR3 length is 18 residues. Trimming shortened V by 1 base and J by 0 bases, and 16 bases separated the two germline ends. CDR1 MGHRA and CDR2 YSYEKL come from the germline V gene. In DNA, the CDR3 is TGCGCCAGCAGCCAAGTCGGTTGGGGCGCTGGTAGCAATCAGCCCCAGCATTTT. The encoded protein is CASSQVGWGAGSNQPQHF.

CDR3 residues: CASSRDTGGDSKTQYF. The CDR3 DNA is TGTGCCAGCAGCCGAGATACAGGGGGCGATTCCAAGACCCAGTACTTC. V usage is TRBV2 and J usage is TRBJ2-5; 9 bases are a match to TRBD1. V lost 6 bases, J lost 6 bases, and 14 bases stayed unmatched. The CDR3 runs 16 residues. Germline loops: CDR1 SNHLY, CDR2 FYNNEI.

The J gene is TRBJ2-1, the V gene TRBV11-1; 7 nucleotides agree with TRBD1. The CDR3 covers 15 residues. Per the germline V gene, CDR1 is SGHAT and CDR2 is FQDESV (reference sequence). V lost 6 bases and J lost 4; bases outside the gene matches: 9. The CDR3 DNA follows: TGTGCCAGCAGGTCCGGGACAGCCCAATACAATGAGCAGTTCTTC. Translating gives CASRSGTAQYNEQFF.

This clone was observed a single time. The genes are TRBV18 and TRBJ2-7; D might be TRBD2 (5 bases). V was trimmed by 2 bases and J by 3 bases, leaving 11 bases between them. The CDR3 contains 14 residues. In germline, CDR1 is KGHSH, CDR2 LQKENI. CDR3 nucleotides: TGTGCCAGCTCACCAGGGTCTAGCCTCTACGAGCAGTACTTC. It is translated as CASSPGSSLYEQYF.

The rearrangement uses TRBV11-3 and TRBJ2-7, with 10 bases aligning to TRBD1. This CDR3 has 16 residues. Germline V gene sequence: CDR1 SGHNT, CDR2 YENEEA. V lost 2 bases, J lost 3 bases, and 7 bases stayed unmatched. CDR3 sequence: CASSLKGGTGDYEQYF. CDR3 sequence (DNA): TGTGCCAGCAGCTTAAAGGGAGGGACAGGGGACTACGAGCAGTACTTC.

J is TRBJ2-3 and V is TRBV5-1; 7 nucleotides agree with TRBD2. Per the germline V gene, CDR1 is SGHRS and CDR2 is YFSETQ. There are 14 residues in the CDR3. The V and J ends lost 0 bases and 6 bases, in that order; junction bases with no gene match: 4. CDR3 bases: TGCGCCAGCAGCTTGGGACTAGCCTCGGATACGCAGTATTTT. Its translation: CASSLGLASDTQYF.

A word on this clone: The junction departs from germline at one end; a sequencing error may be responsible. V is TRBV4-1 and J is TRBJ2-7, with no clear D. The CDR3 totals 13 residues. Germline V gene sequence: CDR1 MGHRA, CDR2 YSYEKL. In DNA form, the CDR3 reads TGCGCCAGCAGACCTATGGGCTCCTACGGGCAGTACTTC. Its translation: CASRPMGSYGQYF.

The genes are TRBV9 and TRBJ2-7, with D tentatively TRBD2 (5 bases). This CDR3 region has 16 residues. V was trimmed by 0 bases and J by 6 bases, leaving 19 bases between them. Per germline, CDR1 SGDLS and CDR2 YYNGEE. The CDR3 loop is CASSVVGGPENREQYF. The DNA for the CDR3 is TGTGCCAGCAGCGTAGTTGGAGGACCAGAGAATCGCGAGCAGTACTTC.

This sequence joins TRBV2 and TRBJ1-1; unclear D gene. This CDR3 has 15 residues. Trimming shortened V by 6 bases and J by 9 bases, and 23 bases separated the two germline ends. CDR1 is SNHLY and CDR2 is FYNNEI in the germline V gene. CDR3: CASSPGLNKSPKAFF. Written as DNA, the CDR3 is TGTGCCAGCAGCCCCGGGTTGAATAAATCACCAAAAGCTTTCTTT.